A selection of T cell receptor beta chains follows, all from one sample in a study of shared clonotypes between healthy human individuals. Using immunoSEQ multiplex PCR, the repertoire was profiled, and TCRdb retains in-frame clones only, with some absent. The sample holds approximately 120,000 clones; 68% are singletons and the top ten take over 20%. Sequencing was done on a sample of memory CD8+ T cells sorted from blood. The receptors shown here come from a woman aged 25 to 45 in good health. Each CDR3 is given with its conserved first and last residue. The D gene is left open where the match is weak. Where a row states a size, it is once, few, many or the class of an expanded clone; other rows omit it.

d_gene | j_gene | v_gene | abundance | CDR3nt | CDR3aa
. | TRBJ2-1 | TRBV20-1 | . | TGCAGTGCGGAAGGGCCCCGACGGCAGTTCTTC | CSAEGPRRQFF
. | TRBJ1-5 | TRBV6-4 | . | TGTGCCAGCAGTTTAGGGGGAGGCAATCAGCCCCAGCATTTT | CASSLGGGNQPQHF
. | TRBJ2-5 | TRBV7-9 | few | TGTGCCAGCAGCATAAAAGAGACCCAGTACTTC | CASSIKETQYF
TRBD1 | TRBJ2-3 | TRBV7-6 | many | TGTGCCAGCAGCCGTTTCAGGGGGTTGACAGATACGCAGTATTTT | CASSRFRGLTDTQYF
TRBD2 | TRBJ2-5 | TRBV19 | . | TGTGCCAGTAGTATCGGGACTAGCGGAGGTACCTCAGAGACCCAGTACTTC | CASSIGTSGGTSETQYF
. | TRBJ2-7 | TRBV6-1 | . | TGTGCCAGCAGTGAAGAAAACGGGGCCTCCTACGAGCAGTACTTC | CASSEENGASYEQYF
. | TRBJ2-7 | TRBV28 | . | TGTGCCAGCAGTATTGACCGGGAGCAGTACTTC | CASSIDREQYF
. | TRBJ2-5 | TRBV28 | . | TGTGCCAGCAGGCCGGACACGGGCAAAAACCAAGAGACCCAGTACTTC | CASRPDTGKNQETQYF
TRBD1 | TRBJ2-7 | TRBV11-1 | . | TGTGCCAGCAGCGCCCGGGACAGGGTTCGCGAGCAGTACTTC | CASSARDRVREQYF
. | TRBJ2-5 | TRBV5-4 | . | TGTGCCAGCAGCTTCGGCAGGGGAGAGACCCAGTACTTC | CASSFGRGETQYF
. | TRBJ2-2 | TRBV7-9 | many | TGTGCCAGCAGGCTTGATACCGGGGAGCTGTTTTTT | CASRLDTGELFF
TRBD2 | TRBJ2-1 | TRBV28 | . | TGTGCCAGCAGTCCTCCCGGGACTAGTTTCTATGAGCAGTTCTTC | CASSPPGTSFYEQFF
TRBD1 | TRBJ2-7 | TRBV11-2 | . | TGTGCCAGCAGCGTGGACAGGGTCTACGAGCAGTACTTC | CASSVDRVYEQYF
. | TRBJ2-2 | TRBV7-6 | . | TGTGCCAGCAGCTTAGAGGGCGGTACGAACACCGGGGAGCTGTTTTTT | CASSLEGGTNTGELFF
TRBD2 | TRBJ2-3 | TRBV27 | . | TGTGCCAGCAGACGACTAGCGGGAGGGCCGGTAGATACGCAGTATTTT | CASRRLAGGPVDTQYF
TRBD1 | TRBJ2-7 | TRBV28 | . | TGTGCCAGCAGTTCGAGGACAGGGGGCCTCGACGAGCAGTACTTC | CASSSRTGGLDEQYF
TRBD2 | TRBJ2-5 | TRBV25-1 | few | TGTGCCAGCAGTGAGGGACTAGCGGGAGGGCCTAGTAGGGAGACCCAGTACTTC | CASSEGLAGGPSRETQYF
. | TRBJ1-5 | TRBV5-1 | . | TGCGCCAGCAGCTTGGATGGGTTAGGATTGCCCCAGCATTTT | CASSLDGLGLPQHF
. | TRBJ1-5 | TRBV25-1 | few | TGTGCCAGCAGTGAGAGTACAGGGTCGGATCAGCCCCAGCATTTT | CASSESTGSDQPQHF
TRBD1 | TRBJ2-7 | TRBV11-2 | . | TGTGCCAGCAGCTTAGGTGTAGGGGGCGACGAGCAGTACTTC | CASSLGVGGDEQYF
. | TRBJ2-7 | TRBV7-9 | . | TGTGCCAGCGACGGCGGCGAGCAGTACTTC | CASDGGEQYF
TRBD2 | TRBJ2-3 | TRBV7-2 | . | TGTGCCAGCACCCAAGGGGCTAGCGGGAGGACAGATACGCAGTATTTT | CASTQGASGRTDTQYF
TRBD1 | TRBJ2-2 | TRBV6-5 | . | TGTGCCAGCAGTTACGACAGGGTCTTCGCCGGGGAGCTGTTTTTT | CASSYDRVFAGELFF
TRBD2 | TRBJ2-5 | TRBV5-1 | . | TGCGCCAGCAGCTTGATCCGACTAGCGGGAGGGGCAGAGACCCAGTACTTC | CASSLIRLAGGAETQYF
TRBD1 | TRBJ2-7 | TRBV6-1 | . | TGTGCCAGCAGTTTATCCGGGACAGGGTCCGGCGAGCAGTACTTC | CASSLSGTGSGEQYF
. | TRBJ1-4 | TRBV30 | . | TGTGCCTGGAGCCTAGCGACCACGAACAGGGCGCGAGGGGAAAAACTGTTTTTT | CAWSLATTNRARGEKLFF
TRBD1 | TRBJ2-7 | TRBV7-8 | once | TGTGCCAGCAGCCCTCTGACAGGGCCGCAGATGTGGGAGCAGTACTTC | CASSPLTGPQMWEQYF
. | TRBJ2-4 | TRBV27 | . | TGTGCCAGCATAGGCCCCAAAAACATTCAGTACTTC | CASIGPKNIQYF
. | TRBJ2-5 | TRBV4-1 | once | TGCGCCAGCAGCCAAATACAGGATCAAGAGACCCAGTACTTC | CASSQIQDQETQYF
. | TRBJ1-2 | TRBV5-4 | . | TGTGCCAGCAGCTTGGTCCGGGGTGGCTATGGCTACACCTTC | CASSLVRGGYGYTF
. | TRBJ2-7 | TRBV28 | . | TGTGCCAGCAGTTTTAGGGCGGGATGGGCCTACGAGCAGTACTTC | CASSFRAGWAYEQYF
. | TRBJ2-7 | TRBV7-9 | . | TGTGCCAGCACCCCCGACTCCTACGAGCAGTACTTC | CASTPDSYEQYF
. | TRBJ2-5 | TRBV14 | . | TGTGCCAGCAGCCAAGTAGTTTGGGGCAGGAGGAAAGAGACCCAGTACTTC | CASSQVVWGRRKETQYF
. | TRBJ1-2 | TRBV28 | . | TGTGCCAGCAGTCACTTGTCGGACCTCCGGGACTATGGCTACACCTTC | CASSHLSDLRDYGYTF
. | TRBJ2-7 | TRBV5-1 | . | TGCGCCAGCAGCTACCGGGATTCCTACGAGCAGTACTTC | CASSYRDSYEQYF
. | TRBJ2-7 | TRBV6-1 | . | TGTGCCAGCAGTGAATATGAGGGGGGACCATTCGAGCAGTACTTC | CASSEYEGGPFEQYF
. | TRBJ1-6 | TRBV4-2 | once | TGTGCCAGCAGCCTAAAACAGGGCGAGGCTTCACCCCTCCACTTT | CASSLKQGEASPLHF
. | TRBJ2-5 | TRBV5-4 | few | TGTGCCAGCAGCTTGGTCCACAAAGAGACCCAGTACTTC | CASSLVHKETQYF
. | TRBJ1-2 | TRBV6-4 | . | TGTGCCAGCAGTGTCCGGGCCGAGGTTAACTATGGCTACACCTTC | CASSVRAEVNYGYTF
. | TRBJ1-1 | TRBV6-5 | . | TGTGCCAGCAGTTATGGCGGCCAGAACACTGAAGCTTTCTTT | CASSYGGQNTEAFF
TRBD2 | TRBJ2-3 | TRBV11-2 | once | TGTGCCAGCAGCCTATGGGGGGGTGCAGATACGCAGTATTTT | CASSLWGGADTQYF
TRBD1 | TRBJ1-2 | TRBV27 | . | TGTGCCAGCAGTTTATCGGCAGGGGGGTATGGCTACACCTTC | CASSLSAGGYGYTF